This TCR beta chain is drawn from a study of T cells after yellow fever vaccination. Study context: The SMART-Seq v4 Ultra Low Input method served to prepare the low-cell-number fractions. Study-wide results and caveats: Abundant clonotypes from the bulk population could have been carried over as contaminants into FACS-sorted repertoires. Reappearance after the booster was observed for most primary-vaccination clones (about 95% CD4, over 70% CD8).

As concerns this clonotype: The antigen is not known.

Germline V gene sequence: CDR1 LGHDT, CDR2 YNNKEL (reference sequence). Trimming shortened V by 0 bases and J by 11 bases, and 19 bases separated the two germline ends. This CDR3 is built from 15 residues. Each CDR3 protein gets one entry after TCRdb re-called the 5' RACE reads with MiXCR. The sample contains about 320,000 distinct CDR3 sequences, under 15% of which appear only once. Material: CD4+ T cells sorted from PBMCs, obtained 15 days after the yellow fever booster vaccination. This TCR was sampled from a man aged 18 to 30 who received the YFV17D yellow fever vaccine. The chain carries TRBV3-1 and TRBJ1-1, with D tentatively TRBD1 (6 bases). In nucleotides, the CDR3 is TGTGCCAGCAGCCAAGATCTCCGGGGGCTGGGTGAGGCTTTCTTT. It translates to CASSQDLRGLGEAFF.